The 26 T cell receptor beta chains below were found in one sample sequenced in a study of CD8+ T cells in alopecia areata. Following RNA extraction, reverse transcription yielded cDNA that acted as the sequencing template. Here immunoSEQ multiplex PCR was the method, and the copy in TCRdb shows in-frame clones only, minus some. The table has about 150,000 clones, about 60% seen once. The source was CD4+ T cells sorted from blood, collected at week 0. These receptors came from a human donor with alopecia areata.

V gene TRBV2 combines with J gene TRBJ2-2; D gene unclear. Trimming removed 9 bases from V and 7 bases from J, with 12 bases in between. The CDR3 has 12 amino acids. Germline CDR1 and CDR2: SNHLY and FYNNEI. The CDR3 coding sequence is TGTGCCAGTACGTGGTCAAGCGGGGAGCTGTTTTTT. Its protein product is CASTWSSGELFF.

This clone came up a few times. This rearrangement joins TRBV5-6 to TRBJ2-3; D gene uncertain. Germline values: CDR1 SGHDT, CDR2 YYEEEE. The CDR3 loop spans 15 amino acids. V was clipped by 4 bases and J by 3 bases, with 15 bases between them. In nucleotides, the CDR3 is TGTGCCAGCAGCCTCGAGCGAAAGTCAACAGATACGCAGTATTTT. Amino acid sequence: CASSLERKSTDTQYF. The complete variable domain, with remaining parts taken from reference TRBV5-6 and TRBJ2-3, reads DAGVTQSPTHLIKTRGQQVTLRCSPKSGHDTVSWYQQALGQGPQFIFQYYEEEERQRGNFPDRFSGHQFPNYSSELNVNALLLGDSALYLCASSLERKSTDTQYFGPGTRLTVL.

This chain uses TRBV4-3 with TRBJ1-5, with a possible D match to TRBD1 (5 bases). Germline V gene sequence: CDR1 LGHNA, CDR2 YSLEER. Between the trimmed V and J ends, which lost 0 bases and 3 bases, there was a span of 12 bases. The CDR3 consists of 16 residues. The CDR3 DNA follows: TGCGCCAGCAGCCAAGAGTGGGGCTCAGACAATCAGCCCCAGCATTTT. Translated, it gives CASSQEWGSDNQPQHF.

The V and J genes are TRBV19 and TRBJ2-2; D might be TRBD1 (6 bases). Per germline, CDR1 LNHDA and CDR2 SQIVND (reference sequence). Trimming cost V 7 bases and J 2 bases, with 11 bases left between them. The CDR3 has 14 amino acids. The CDR3 loop reads CASIGTPNTGELFF. Here the CDR3 DNA reads TGTGCCAGTATCGGGACACCTAACACCGGGGAGCTGTTTTTT.

The rearrangement joins TRBV30 to TRBJ1-6; weak D call: TRBD1 (6 bases). The ends were cut back, 3 bases at V and 7 bases at J, with 16 bases in the middle. There are 15 residues in the CDR3. CDR1 and CDR2 (germline): GTSNPN, SVGIG (reference sequence). The CDR3 reads CAWRIPQGRNSPLHF. CDR3 sequence (DNA): TGTGCCTGGAGAATACCACAGGGTAGGAATTCACCCCTCCACTTT.

This clone was detected only a few times. CDR3 bases: TGCGCCAGCAGCTTGGACAGGGGTTCACGTGATGGCTACACCTTC. Its translation: CASSLDRGSRDGYTF. V usage is TRBV5-1 and J usage is TRBJ1-2, with TRBD1 matching over 7 bases. Germline CDR1 reads SGHRS; CDR2 reads YFSETQ. The CDR3 is 15 amino acids. The ends lost 0 bases at V and 6 bases at J; junction bases unmatched: 8.

The chain carries TRBV9 and TRBJ2-1; either TRBD1 or TRBD2 may supply D (5 bases each). The V gene's germline CDR1 is SGDLS and CDR2 YYNGEE. The V end was cut by 3 bases, the J end by 5 bases, with 15 bases between. CDR3 length: 15 amino acids. In DNA form, the CDR3 reads TGTGCCAGCAGCGCCGTTGGGACGACCCACAATGAGCAGTTCTTC. It specifies CASSAVGTTHNEQFF.

This clone was counted only a few times. The J gene is TRBJ2-5, the V gene TRBV4-2; 8 bases are shared with TRBD2. CDR3 length equals 14 residues. V lost 8 bases and J lost 5; bases outside the gene matches: 10. Germline CDR1 and CDR2: LGHNA and YNFKEQ. The CDR3 DNA is TGTGCCAGCTCCGACGGGGGGGCCGGGGAGACCCAGTACTTC. Amino acids: CASSDGGAGETQYF.

This clone was seen a handful of times. CDR3 sequence reads: CSVGNRGVEQYF. As DNA, the CDR3 is TGCAGCGTGGGGAACAGGGGGGTCGAGCAGTACTTC. The J gene is TRBJ2-7, the V gene TRBV29-1; 8 bases map to TRBD1. This CDR3 has 12 residues. Germline V gives CDR1 SQVTM, CDR2 ANQGSEA. V lost 6 bases and J lost 6; bases outside the gene matches: 7.

The chain couples TRBV5-6 to TRBJ1-2; weak D call: TRBD1 (6 bases). The CDR3 is 16 residues long. CDR1 is SGHDT, CDR2 YYEEEE, per germline. Trimming removed 0 bases at V and 0 bases at J, with 12 bases between. CDR3 coding DNA: TGTGCCAGCAGCTTGGTTGTCGACAGGACTAACTATGGCTACACCTTC. Translated: CASSLVVDRTNYGYTF. The full variable domain, its missing parts supplied by reference TRBV5-6 and TRBJ1-2, is DAGVTQSPTHLIKTRGQQVTLRCSPKSGHDTVSWYQQALGQGPQFIFQYYEEEERQRGNFPDRFSGHQFPNYSSELNVNALLLGDSALYLCASSLVVDRTNYGYTFGSGTRLTVV.

This clone was detected only a few times. V and J are TRBV18 and TRBJ2-3; D unclear. The CDR3 length is 11 residues. Trimming took off 6 bases at V and 6 bases at J, with 7 bases between the two ends. The germline V gene encodes CDR1 KGHSH and CDR2 LQKENI. The CDR3 is CASSQLDTQYF. As DNA, the CDR3 is TGTGCCAGCTCCCAATTGGATACGCAGTATTTT. Looking up the rest from reference TRBV18 and TRBJ2-3 gives the full variable domain: NAGVMQNPRHLVRRRGQEARLRCSPMKGHSHVYWYRQLPEEGLKFMVYLQKENIIDESGMPKERFSAEFPKEGPSILRIQQVVRGDSAAYFCASSQLDTQYFGPGTRLTVL.

The chain has TRBV11-2 and TRBJ2-5, with D tentatively TRBD1 (6 bases). In germline, CDR1 is SGHAT, CDR2 FQNNGV. V lost 4 bases and J 2 bases, leaving 8 bases between the germline ends. The CDR3 extends over 13 amino acids. Written as DNA, the CDR3 is TGTGCCAGCAGCTCGGACAGACAAGAGACCCAGTACTTC. This translates into CASSSDRQETQYF.

The rearrangement links TRBV7-9 to TRBJ2-5; no reliable D call. V was clipped by 2 bases and J by 4 bases, with 5 bases between them. CDR1 SEHNR and CDR2 FQNEAQ come from the germline V gene (reference sequence). This CDR3 is built from 12 residues. DNA of the CDR3: TGTGCCAGCAGCTTACTCACAGAGACCCAGTACTTC. Amino acid sequence: CASSLLTETQYF.

The chain is built from TRBV5-4 and TRBJ1-5; D is perhaps TRBD1 (6 bases). Germline CDR1 is SGHNT and CDR2 is YYREEE (reference sequence). V was shortened by 2 bases and J by 4 bases, with 10 bases between the two germline ends. CDR3 length equals 14 residues. CDR3 coding DNA: TGTGCCAGCAGCTTACAGGGAACAAATCAGCCCCAGCATTTT. Translating it yields CASSLQGTNQPQHF. Combining the CDR3 with reference TRBV5-4 and TRBJ1-5 gives the whole variable domain ETGVTQSPTHLIKTRGQQVTLRCSSQSGHNTVSWYQQALGQGPQFIFQYYREEENGRGNFPPRFSGLQFPNYSSELNVNALELDDSALYLCASSLQGTNQPQHFGDGTRLSIL.

The V gene is TRBV9, the J gene TRBJ2-3; D is uncertain. CDR1 is SGDLS, CDR2 YYNGEE, per germline. Trimming took off 4 bases at V and 2 bases at J, with 5 bases between the two ends. This CDR3 has 12 residues. In nucleotides, the CDR3 is TGTGCCAGCAGCCCTAACACAGATACGCAGTATTTT. Protein sequence: CASSPNTDTQYF. Filled out from reference TRBV9 and TRBJ2-3, the complete variable domain reads DSGVTQTPKHLITATGQRVTLRCSPRSGDLSVYWYQQSLDQGLQFLIQYYNGEERAKGNILERFSAQQFPDLHSELNLSSLELGDSALYFCASSPNTDTQYFGPGTRLTVL.

The chain employs TRBV6-5 and TRBJ1-2; D unresolved. The CDR3 has 13 residues. Germline V gene sequence: CDR1 MNHEY, CDR2 SVGAGI. Between the trimmed V and J ends, which lost 2 bases and 6 bases, there was a span of 10 bases. This CDR3 reads CASSYVAEHGYTF. The CDR3 coding sequence is TGTGCCAGCAGTTACGTGGCAGAGCATGGCTACACCTTC.

This chain connects TRBV7-8 to TRBJ1-1; no clear D gene. Germline assignment: CDR1 SGHVS and CDR2 FQNEAQ. The CDR3 is made up of 14 amino acids. Between the trimmed V and J ends, which lost 0 bases and 1 base, there was a span of 6 bases. The DNA for the CDR3 is TGTGCCAGCAGCTTAGCGGCACAGAACACTGAAGCTTTCTTT. Its protein is CASSLAAQNTEAFF.

In its sample, this clone was seen many times. The chain uses TRBV5-6 and TRBJ2-4; tentatively, D is TRBD2 (6 bases). Trimming took 2 bases from V and 9 from J, leaving 21 bases between them. Germline loops: CDR1 SGHDT, CDR2 YYEEEE. The CDR3 loop spans 16 amino acids. The CDR3 DNA follows: TGTGCCAGCAGCTTTTTTGTCGCGAGGCGGGATGTCATTCAGTACTTC. Encoded protein: CASSFFVARRDVIQYF.

This clone appeared a few times. The chain joins TRBV29-1 to TRBJ2-2; D is perhaps TRBD1 or TRBD2 (5 bases each). The V end lost 6 bases, the J end lost 6 bases, and 14 bases lay between the germline ends. Per the germline V gene, CDR1 is SQVTM and CDR2 is ANQGSEA. This CDR3 has 13 residues. CDR3 region: CSVREQEAGELFF. The CDR3 region has the DNA TGCAGCGTCAGGGAACAGGAGGCCGGGGAGCTGTTTTTT.

The chain is built from TRBV9 and TRBJ2-5; 7 bases line up with TRBD1. The junction had 1 base not matched to a gene; V was cut back by 2 bases and J by 3 bases. The germline gives CDR1 SGDLS, CDR2 YYNGEE. CDR3 size: 13 residues. The CDR3 nucleotides are TGTGCCAGCAGCGTCGGGACAGAAGAGACCCAGTACTTC. Its translation: CASSVGTEETQYF.

Of note for this clone: The junction departs from the called germline gene at one end, perhaps through a read error. V and J are TRBV7-7 and TRBJ2-2, with TRBD1 matching 8 bases. Germline V gives CDR1 SSHAT, CDR2 FNYEAQ (reference sequence). The CDR3 is made up of 14 amino acids. In DNA form, the CDR3 reads TGTGCTAGCAGCCCGCAGGGGGCCCGGGGGGAGCTGTTTTTT. Its protein is CASSPQGARGELFF.

This clone appeared many times. This rearrangement joins TRBV7-8 to TRBJ2-5; TRBD1 matches at 8 bases. CDR3 length: 18 residues. Trimming cost V 2 bases and J 4 bases; bases outside gene matches: 15. Germline loops: CDR1 SGHVS, CDR2 FQNEAQ. This chain's CDR3 is CASSLSPPWTGRGETQYF. In DNA, the CDR3 is TGTGCCAGCAGCTTATCCCCCCCCTGGACAGGGCGAGGAGAGACCCAGTACTTC.

The chain joins TRBV10-3 to TRBJ1-6, with D hard to call. This CDR3 has 13 residues. Trimming took 3 bases from V and 10 from J, leaving 10 bases between them. CDR1 ENHRY and CDR2 SYGVKD come from the germline V gene. The CDR3 nucleotides read TGTGCCATCAGTGATTCATGGAGCTCACCCCTCCACTTT. This codes for CAISDSWSSPLHF.

This chain uses TRBV10-2 with TRBJ2-5; 10 nucleotides match TRBD2. This CDR3 comprises 15 residues. With V trimmed by 4 bases and J by 4 bases, 6 bases remained unmatched. Germline loops: CDR1 WSHSY, CDR2 SAAADI. CDR3 region: CASSALAGGSETQYF. The CDR3 DNA follows: TGCGCCAGCAGTGCTTTAGCGGGGGGTTCAGAGACCCAGTACTTC.

V usage is TRBV5-1 and J usage is TRBJ2-1; 9 bases agree with TRBD2. The junction had 4 bases not matched to a gene; V was cut back by 0 bases and J by 0 bases. CDR1 and CDR2 from the germline V gene are SGHRS and YFSETQ. The CDR3 consists of 17 residues. CDR3 nucleotides: TGCGCCAGCAGCTTGGTGGCTAGCGGGGACTCCTACAATGAGCAGTTCTTC. Its protein is CASSLVASGDSYNEQFF.

This clone was seen a few times. Other nucleotide sequences from this sample produce the same CDR3. The chain links TRBV7-9 to TRBJ1-1, with no clear D. The germline V gene has CDR1 SEHNR and CDR2 FQNEAQ (reference sequence). The CDR3 sequence is 13 residues long. With 2 bases removed from V and 1 base from J, the gap between germline ends came to 5 bases. CDR3 amino acids: CASSLWQNTEAFF. The CDR3, as DNA: TGTGCCAGCAGCTTATGGCAGAACACTGAAGCTTTCTTT.